The 9 T cell receptor beta chains below come from one sample, sequenced in a study of radiotherapy plus CTLA-4 blockade in lung cancer (dated by TCRdb to 2016 to 2019). The library was generated by the immunoSEQ multiplex PCR assay. The source is immuneACCESS, and TCRdb retained only in-frame sequences with V and J called. Part of the clones is not carried over; for the studies checked, unresolved V genes explain less than half of this, and the remainder is unexplained. The sample table holds some 66,000 clones, of which about four fifths were seen once. Jointly, the top ten make up less than 5% of the sample. Sequences were derived from peripheral blood, sampled from a patient treated with radiotherapy plus ipilimumab. The receptor source for this set is a human donor with non-small cell lung cancer who had a partial response to radiotherapy plus ipilimumab.

Here the CDR3 DNA reads TGTGCCAGCAGCTTAAGGGACAGGTACAATGAGCAGTTCTTC. This gives the protein CASSLRDRYNEQFF. V and J are TRBV7-3 and TRBJ2-1; the match to TRBD1 covers 8 bases. The CDR3 runs to 14 residues. CDR1 and CDR2 from the germline V gene are SGHTA and FQGTGA. V trimming: 1 base; J trimming: 4 bases; junction bases outside the gene matches: 0.

The chain employs TRBV25-1 and TRBJ1-3; perhaps TRBD1 as D (6 bases). This CDR3 is 15 amino acids long. V dropped 8 bases and J dropped 0 bases, with 14 bases sitting between them. Germline V gives CDR1 MGHDK, CDR2 SYGVNS. The CDR3 protein is CASGGALFSGNTIYF. CDR3 nucleotide sequence: TGTGCCAGCGGGGGGGCCCTTTTCTCTGGAAACACCATATATTTT. Using reference TRBV25-1 and TRBJ1-3 for the parts outside the CDR3, the full variable domain is EADIYQTPRYLVIGTGKKITLECSQTMGHDKMYWYQQDPGMELHLIHYSYGVNSTEKGDLSSESTVSRIRTEHFPLTLESARPSHTSQYLCASGGALFSGNTIYFGEGSWLTVV.

The chain couples TRBV6-5 to TRBJ1-6, with 7 bases aligning to TRBD1. Germline assignment: CDR1 MNHEY and CDR2 SVGAGI. Trimming took 8 bases from V and 7 from J; bases not matched to a gene: 8. There are 14 residues in the CDR3. CDR3 residues: CASRTRDSNSPLHF. CDR3 coding DNA: TGTGCCAGCCGCACCCGGGACAGCAATTCACCCCTCCACTTT.

The rearrangement links TRBV10-3 to TRBJ1-1; 9 bases agree with TRBD1. The germline CDR1 and CDR2 sequences are ENHRY and SYGVKD. This CDR3 is built from 15 residues. V trimming: 6 bases; J trimming: 1 base; junction bases outside the gene matches: 6. CDR3 DNA: TGTGCCATCAGAGACACGACAGGGGGGAACACTGAAGCTTTCTTT. It translates to CAIRDTTGGNTEAFF.

This chain uses TRBV7-3 with TRBJ1-2, with D perhaps matching TRBD1 (5 bases). Deletions cut 2 bases from V and 7 bases from J, with 14 bases between. The CDR3 extends over 14 amino acids. The germline V gene encodes CDR1 SGHTA and CDR2 FQGTGA. This CDR3 is CASSLSPDKPGYTF. CDR3 DNA: TGTGCCAGCAGCTTATCGCCGGACAAGCCTGGCTACACCTTC.

This chain uses TRBV9 with TRBJ2-4, with 10 bases fitting TRBD2. V lost 2 bases, J lost 8 bases, and 7 bases stayed unmatched. CDR3 length: 15 amino acids. CDR1 is SGDLS and CDR2 is YYNGEE in the germline V gene. CDR3 protein: CASSVLAGEGDIQYF. DNA of the CDR3: TGTGCCAGCAGCGTCCTAGCGGGAGAGGGGGACATTCAGTACTTC.

The chain couples TRBV25-1 to TRBJ1-5; the match to TRBD1 covers 8 bases. Germline lookup yields CDR1 MGHDK and CDR2 SYGVNS. V shed 5 bases, J shed 7 bases, and the junction held 4 bases outside the gene matches. The CDR3 runs to 13 residues. DNA of the CDR3: TGTGCCAGCAGTATAACAGGGGGACAGCCCCAGCATTTT. Translating gives CASSITGGQPQHF.

This clone was seen only once. The rearrangement uses TRBV5-1 and TRBJ2-2; 8 nucleotides match TRBD2. Germline lookup yields CDR1 SGHRS and CDR2 YFSETQ. After removal of 2 bases from V and 6 bases from J, the junction contained 6 bases not matched to a gene. This CDR3 has 15 amino acids. The CDR3 region has the DNA TGCGCCAGCAGCTTATCGCGGGAGGCGGCCGGGGAGCTGTTTTTT. Translation gives CASSLSREAAGELFF.

The chain has TRBV11-3 and TRBJ2-3, with 8 bases aligning to TRBD2. The CDR3 covers 15 residues. Germline V CDR1 and CDR2: SGHNT, YENEEA. After removal of 5 bases from V and 7 bases from J, the junction contained 11 bases not matched to a gene. CDR3 protein: CASSPEERELNTQYF. Here the CDR3 DNA reads TGTGCCAGCAGCCCAGAGGAGCGGGAGTTAAATACGCAGTATTTT. The entire variable domain, with the rest obtained from reference TRBV11-3 and TRBJ2-3, is as follows: EAGVVQSPRYKIIEKKQPVAFWCNPISGHNTLYWYLQNLGQGPELLIRYENEEAVDDSQLPKDRFSAERLKGVDSTLKIQPAELGDSAVYLCASSPEERELNTQYFGPGTRLTVL.